This T cell receptor (beta chain) was captured in a study of beta chain features in type 1 diabetes. This clone was recorded a few times. The antigen is undetermined. Central memory, naive, regulatory and stem cell-like memory CD4+ cells were sorted by CD45RO/CCR7/CD25/CD127/CD95/CD27. Study-wide results and caveats: Insertions were fewer and deletions more numerous at VDJ junctions in type 1 diabetes patients. Patients with Type 1 diabetes showed moderately but significantly shorter TCRB CDR3s in all four CD4+ subsets.

V dropped 10 bases and J dropped 2; count of bases not matched to a gene: 15. Germline lookup yields CDR1 SNHLY and CDR2 FYNNEI. The CDR3 length is 16 residues. The isolated RNA, all of it, was reverse transcribed, so expressed TCRB transcripts were what got sequenced. TCRdb's copy holds only in-frame clones and misses some; the assay was immunoSEQ multiplex PCR. Among hundreds of thousands of clones listed, around 15% were seen once. The sequencing sample was made of naive CD4+ T cells from blood. V usage is TRBV2 and J usage is TRBJ2-3, with 7 nucleotides matching TRBD1. This receptor was taken from a young man in good health. The CDR3 coding sequence is TGTGCCACGAGGAGCCTCAGGGGGTCAATCACAGATACGCAGTATTTT. Translation: CATRSLRGSITDTQYF.